Listed here is a single T cell receptor (beta chain). Its specificity is not known. This CDR3 fails to terminate in the conserved phenylalanine or tryptophan, so it likely reflects a read error. TCRdb re-analysed the multiplex PCR reads in MiXCR, keeping a single row per CDR3 protein. This sample carries over 130,000 distinct CDR3 sequences, about 33% of them seen once, and the ten largest clones take about 2.5%. This sample was taken from a study of breast tumors, draining lymph nodes, adjacent tissues. Germline CDR1 reads SGDLS; CDR2 reads YYNGEE. The CDR3 runs 13 residues. Trimming took 3 bases from V and 3 from J; bases not matched to a gene: 0. Study findings and constraints: Tumors had less TCR diversity than lymph nodes, more than nontumor tissue. Findings are consistent with lymph node origin and intratumoral expansion of most tumor T cells. Luminal-like breast cancer showed significantly higher tumor–nontumor repertoire similarity than basal-like.

Breast cancer patients provided tissue from their axillary draining lymph nodes. The rearrangement joins TRBV9 to TRBJ1-1; TRBD1 aligns across 9 bases. The sample comprised axillary lymph node tissue. The sequence derives from a female donor with breast cancer. Some clones in this sample may be carry-over from other donors' samples. CDR3 coding DNA: TGTGCCAGCAGCGGGGACAGGGACACTGAAGCTTTCCTT. Its translation: CASSGDRDTEAFL.